This T cell receptor beta chain was recorded in a study of blood T cell repertoires in COVID-19. Study as a whole: Samples of COVID-19 (acute and convalescent) were obtained from the United States, Italy and Spain. T cells, B-cell-depleted T cells, or PBMCs provided the cDNA or gDNA that served as material.

Trimming took 4 bases from V and 7 from J, leaving 11 bases between them. The CDR3 length is 13 residues. The V gene's germline CDR1 is MNHEY and CDR2 SVGAGI. Per the study methods: Estimation of nucleated cell counts was performed using reference gene primer amplification. TCRdb's copy holds only in-frame clones and misses some; the assay was immunoSEQ multiplex PCR. From that table come the V and J calls and clone size; the DNA was used to work out D and trimming. The sample carries roughly 86,000 clones, roughly 86% recorded once. The sample comprised peripheral blood. The rearrangement uses TRBV6-5 and TRBJ1-5; possibly TRBD1 for D (6 bases). This clonotype originated in a man aged 50 to 60 with active or convalescent COVID-19. Written as DNA, the CDR3 is TGTGCCAGCAGTTTGCAGGGGCAACAGCCCCAGCATTTT. It specifies CASSLQGQQPQHF.